This passage covers 7 T cell receptor beta chains from one sample sequenced in a study of T cells expressing NK-cell markers. TCRdb re-called the 5' RACE reads, yielding one record per CDR3 amino acid sequence without DNA. This table holds about 150,000 distinct CDR3 sequences. The sequenced sample consisted of blood T cells: a sorted CD56 or NKG2C T cell subset, CD4+ or CD8+ T cells, or bulk PBMC T cells (not recorded which). These receptors originate from a man aged 18-75 years in good health.

The chain links TRBV5-1 to TRBJ1-1; no DNA is available, so the TRBD1 call from TCRdb remains unchecked. Germline CDR1 and CDR2: SGHRS and YFSETQ. The CDR3 covers 13 residues. CDR3 loop: CASSLGGGGESFF.

The chain has TRBV7-8 and TRBJ2-7; no DNA is available, so the TRBD1 call from TCRdb remains unchecked. The CDR3 has 13 residues. CDR1 is SGHVS, CDR2 FQNEAQ, per germline. The CDR3: CASSLEPTGEQYF.

The chain links TRBV7-6 to TRBJ2-1; the TCRdb D gene call, TRBD1, has no DNA to confirm it. Germline values: CDR1 SGHVS, CDR2 FNYEAQ. The CDR3 consists of 15 residues. CDR3 protein: CASSLGPGSYNEQFF.

J is TRBJ2-7 and V is TRBV7-9; the D call of TRBD1 rests on TCRdb alone, since no DNA is present to check it. The CDR3 runs to 15 residues. Germline values: CDR1 SEHNR, CDR2 FQNEAQ (reference sequence). CDR3 amino acids: CASSTERDSIYEQYF.

The chain's CDR3 is CASTADNYNEQFF. The V call is TRBV5-1, the J call TRBJ2-1; TCRdb reports TRBD2, a call that lacks DNA to check it against. Per the germline V gene, CDR1 is SGHRS and CDR2 is YFSETQ. This CDR3 has 13 residues.

The V and J genes are TRBV28 and TRBJ2-7; lacking DNA, the TRBD1 call made by TCRdb goes unchecked. The germline V gene encodes CDR1 MDHEN and CDR2 SYDVKM. The CDR3 is 14 residues long. The CDR3 is CASSLTTGWSEQYF. The full variable domain, completed using reference TRBV28 and TRBJ2-7, is DVKVTQSSRYLVKRTGEKVFLECVQDMDHENMFWYRQDPGLGLRLIYFSYDVKMKEKGDIPEGYSVSREKKERFSLILESASTNQTSMYLCASSLTTGWSEQYFGPGTRLTVT.

This rearrangement joins TRBV30 to TRBJ2-6. The CDR3 covers 14 residues. Germline-derived CDR1 and CDR2 are GTSNPN and SVGIG (reference sequence). CDR3 in amino acids: CAWSWTSGANVLTF.